This T cell receptor (beta chain) was recorded in a study of lymphopenia after photon versus proton radiotherapy. The table came from immunoSEQ multiplex PCR; TCRdb's copy has only in-frame clones and leaves some out. The sample consists of approximately 17,000 clones, about 93% of them appearing once. J was trimmed by 5 bases and V by 6 bases; bases with no gene match: 9. Per germline, CDR1 MNHEY and CDR2 SVGAGI. CDR3 length: 15 residues. Concerning this clone: Its antigen is not known.

Overall study findings and caveats: Oligoclonal CD8+ Temra expansion after nadir drove photon patients' diversity drop. In patients who died, overall survival fell as post-nadir TCR diversity dropped more.

This TCR was sampled from a man aged 55-75 years with pancreatic cancer. The specimen comprised peripheral blood, sampled from a patient treated with photon-based radiotherapy. The chain links TRBV6-5 to TRBJ2-1, with TRBD2 identical over 8 bases. The CDR3 loop is CASRKSGGQNNEQFF. The DNA for the CDR3 is TGTGCCAGCAGAAAATCGGGGGGGCAGAACAATGAGCAGTTCTTC.